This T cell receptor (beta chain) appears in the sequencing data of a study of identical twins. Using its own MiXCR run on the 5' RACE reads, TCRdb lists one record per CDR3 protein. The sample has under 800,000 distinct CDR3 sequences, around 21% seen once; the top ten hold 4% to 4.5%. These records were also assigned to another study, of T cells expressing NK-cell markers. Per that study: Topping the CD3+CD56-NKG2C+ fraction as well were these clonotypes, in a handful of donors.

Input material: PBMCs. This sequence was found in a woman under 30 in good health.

In DNA, the CDR3 is TGCGCCAGCAGCCCCCTTTCTGAGGGAAGGTCACCCCTCCACTTT. Its translation is CASSPLSEGRSPLHF. The chain combines TRBV4-3 with TRBJ1-6; D is unresolved. Looked up from germline, CDR1 is LGHNA and CDR2 is YSLEER. The CDR3 has 15 residues. With 4 bases removed from V and 10 bases from J, the gap between germline ends came to 17 bases.